The present entry profiles one T cell receptor (beta chain) with its context. Its antigen is unknown. Read sequence stops 3 residues before the CDR3 end, and the germline J gene provides the missing end. These data are taken from a study of T cells in women clearing cervical HPV infection. Germline values: CDR1 SGDLS, CDR2 YYNGEE. Unmatched junction bases numbered 6, after V lost 3 bases and J lost 5 bases. The length of the CDR3 is 14 residues. Profiling relied on immunoSEQ multiplex PCR, and the TCRdb table lists in-frame clones only, not all of them. Its listing shows about 32,000 clones. Notes on the study in general: T-cell numbers per sample were unknown and may explain richness differences. Controls had more TRBV6-7 (roughly 0.16%) than cases (roughly 0.11%).

This chain links TRBV9 with TRBJ2-7; TRBD1 agrees at 9 bases. The clonotype was recovered from a woman between 18 and 69 years old with a cervical HPV16 infection that either progressed to CIN3+ or cleared (not recorded which). Sequenced: blood buffy coat. CDR3 region: CASSAGTGFDEQYF. Incomplete CDR3 DNA: TGTGCCAGCAGCGCCGGGACAGGGTTCGACGAG. Variable domain in full (rest from reference TRBV9 and TRBJ2-7): DSGVTQTPKHLITATGQRVTLRCSPRSGDLSVYWYQQSLDQGLQFLIQYYNGEERAKGNILERFSAQQFPDLHSELNLSSLELGDSALYFCASSAGTGFDEQYFGPGTRLTVT.